Listed below are T cell receptor beta chains from one sample, sequenced in a study of shared clonotypes between healthy human individuals. Measured with immunoSEQ multiplex PCR; TCRdb has only the in-frame clones, and not every one. The table shows under 2.5 million clones, with about 90% occurring only once. The sequenced material came from naive CD4+ T cells from PBMCs. These receptors all come from a man between 18 and 35 years old in good health. Some clones in this sample may be carry-over from other donors' samples. CDR3s include the opening cysteine and the closing phenylalanine or tryptophan. D genes are given only for firm matches. Not every row has a clone size; where given, it reads once, few, many or a size class.

cdr3_nt: TGTGCCAGCAGTTCCCCGGGACAAAAGTTTATCACAGATACGCAGTATTTT; cdr3_aa: CASSSPGQKFITDTQYF; clone_size: -; d_call: -; j_call: TRBJ2-3; v_call: TRBV28
cdr3_nt: TGTGCCAGCAGTTGGGACAGGGGGCATGAGGATCAGCCCCAGCATTTT; cdr3_aa: CASSWDRGHEDQPQHF; clone_size: once; d_call: TRBD1; j_call: TRBJ1-5; v_call: TRBV5-6
cdr3_nt: TGTGCCAGTAGGGGACGGGCTGAAGCTTTCTTT; cdr3_aa: CASRGRAEAFF; clone_size: few; d_call: -; j_call: TRBJ1-1; v_call: TRBV19
cdr3_nt: TGTGCCAGCACCGACCTCACCCCGGGGAGGTATGAAGCTTTCTTT; cdr3_aa: CASTDLTPGRYEAFF; clone_size: -; d_call: -; j_call: TRBJ1-1; v_call: TRBV6-5
cdr3_nt: TGCGCCAGCAGACCCGGACAGGGTAGCGAAGCTTTCTTT; cdr3_aa: CASRPGQGSEAFF; clone_size: few; d_call: TRBD1; j_call: TRBJ1-1; v_call: TRBV10-1
cdr3_nt: TGCGCCAGCCACTCACCGGGGACTGAAGCTTTCTTT; cdr3_aa: CASHSPGTEAFF; clone_size: -; d_call: -; j_call: TRBJ1-1; v_call: TRBV5-1
cdr3_nt: TGTGCCAGCTCATCAATCACCGGGACGGACACCTACGAGCAGTACTTC; cdr3_aa: CASSSITGTDTYEQYF; clone_size: -; d_call: -; j_call: TRBJ2-7; v_call: TRBV18
cdr3_nt: TGTGCCAGCAGCGGGGACAGCCTAAGCAATCAGCCCCAGCATTTT; cdr3_aa: CASSGDSLSNQPQHF; clone_size: -; d_call: TRBD1; j_call: TRBJ1-5; v_call: TRBV2
cdr3_nt: TGTGCCAGCAGCTTAACGGACTCTGGAAACACCATATATTTT; cdr3_aa: CASSLTDSGNTIYF; clone_size: -; d_call: -; j_call: TRBJ1-3; v_call: TRBV11-2
cdr3_nt: TGCGCCAGCAGCGCGGGGACAGGGGCCTCGCTATACGAGCAGTACTTC; cdr3_aa: CASSAGTGASLYEQYF; clone_size: -; d_call: TRBD1; j_call: TRBJ2-7; v_call: TRBV5-1
cdr3_nt: TGCGCCACTCATGGGATTGGCGGGAGATCGAATGAGCAGTTCTTC; cdr3_aa: CATHGIGGRSNEQFF; clone_size: -; d_call: TRBD2; j_call: TRBJ2-1; v_call: TRBV4-1
cdr3_nt: TGTGCCAGTAGTGCAGGGGACAGGGCCATCTACGAGCAGTACTTC; cdr3_aa: CASSAGDRAIYEQYF; clone_size: -; d_call: TRBD1; j_call: TRBJ2-7; v_call: TRBV19
cdr3_nt: TGTGCCAGCAGCTTACTTGGGGGCGAGCAGTACTTC; cdr3_aa: CASSLLGGEQYF; clone_size: -; d_call: -; j_call: TRBJ2-7; v_call: TRBV7-3
cdr3_nt: TGCGCCAGCAGCTTGGACGGGAGGAACACTGAAGCTTTCTTT; cdr3_aa: CASSLDGRNTEAFF; clone_size: -; d_call: -; j_call: TRBJ1-1; v_call: TRBV5-1
cdr3_nt: TGTGCCAGCAGCCCGGGACTCGGCCACTTGGACACTGAAGCTTTCTTT; cdr3_aa: CASSPGLGHLDTEAFF; clone_size: -; d_call: -; j_call: TRBJ1-1; v_call: TRBV7-2
cdr3_nt: TGCGCCAGCAGCAGGGAGTGGAGAGGCTCTGGGGCCAACGTCCTGACTTTC; cdr3_aa: CASSREWRGSGANVLTF; clone_size: -; d_call: -; j_call: TRBJ2-6; v_call: TRBV5-1
cdr3_nt: TGCGCCAGCAGGACGTCGTCTAGCACAGATACGCAGTATTTT; cdr3_aa: CASRTSSSTDTQYF; clone_size: -; d_call: -; j_call: TRBJ2-3; v_call: TRBV5-1
cdr3_nt: TGTGCCTGGAGGAGGCAGGGGGACTACGAGCAGTACTTC; cdr3_aa: CAWRRQGDYEQYF; clone_size: -; d_call: TRBD1; j_call: TRBJ2-7; v_call: TRBV30
cdr3_nt: TGTGCCAGCAGCTTATCCGGGACAGGGTACACCGGGGAGCTGTTTTTT; cdr3_aa: CASSLSGTGYTGELFF; clone_size: -; d_call: TRBD1; j_call: TRBJ2-2; v_call: TRBV7-2
cdr3_nt: TGTGCCAGCAGTTACTCGCCCAGGGGACACGAGCAGTACTTC; cdr3_aa: CASSYSPRGHEQYF; clone_size: -; d_call: -; j_call: TRBJ2-7; v_call: TRBV6-5
cdr3_nt: TGTGCCAGTAGTATATACGGACTAGCGCCAGAGACCCAGTACTTC; cdr3_aa: CASSIYGLAPETQYF; clone_size: -; d_call: TRBD2; j_call: TRBJ2-5; v_call: TRBV19
cdr3_nt: TGTGCCAGTATTAGCGGGTCCGCCGGTCATGGGACCCAGTACTTC; cdr3_aa: CASISGSAGHGTQYF; clone_size: -; d_call: TRBD2; j_call: TRBJ2-5; v_call: TRBV19
cdr3_nt: TGCGCCAGCAGCTTTTCTTGGACTAGCGGGAGCGATGAGCAGTTCTTC; cdr3_aa: CASSFSWTSGSDEQFF; clone_size: -; d_call: TRBD2; j_call: TRBJ2-1; v_call: TRBV5-1
cdr3_nt: TGTGCCAGCAGCCAAGATCGAAACACCATCAACACTGAAGCTTTCTTT; cdr3_aa: CASSQDRNTINTEAFF; clone_size: -; d_call: -; j_call: TRBJ1-1; v_call: TRBV4-2
cdr3_nt: TGTGCCTGGAGTGTAGCGGGAGGGGCCAAAAACATTCAGTACTTC; cdr3_aa: CAWSVAGGAKNIQYF; clone_size: -; d_call: TRBD2; j_call: TRBJ2-4; v_call: TRBV30
cdr3_nt: TGTGCCAGCAGCTTGCTACTGACAGGGGAGCAGTACTTC; cdr3_aa: CASSLLLTGEQYF; clone_size: -; d_call: TRBD1; j_call: TRBJ2-7; v_call: TRBV7-6
cdr3_nt: TGTGCCAGCAGCCCAAGGGGAGGTTCCTACGAGCAGTACTTC; cdr3_aa: CASSPRGGSYEQYF; clone_size: -; d_call: -; j_call: TRBJ2-7; v_call: TRBV7-2